Each of the 8 T cell receptor beta chains below was sequenced from the same sample in a study of control samples from healthy donors and cancer patients. Sequenced by immunoSEQ multiplex PCR; TCRdb stores in-frame clones only, minus some. The sample yields some 120,000 clones, approximately 90% seen once. Sequencing was performed on blood. Receptors were obtained from a man between 18 and 29 years old in good health.

The rearrangement joins TRBV4-1 to TRBJ1-1, with TRBD1 identical over 8 bases. V gave up 3 bases and J gave up 1 base; unmatched junction bases: 10. CDR3 length: 17 residues. The germline gives CDR1 MGHRA, CDR2 YSYEKL. As DNA, the CDR3 is TGCGCCAGCAGCCAGTTCCCTACAGGGGGACAGAACACTGAAGCTTTCTTT. Protein sequence: CASSQFPTGGQNTEAFF.

The V and J genes are TRBV3-1 (or the pseudogene TRBV3-2) and TRBJ1-6, with 9 nucleotides matching TRBD1. The CDR3 has 15 residues. V gave up 5 bases and J gave up 10 bases; unmatched junction bases: 9. The V gene's germline CDR1 is LGHDT and CDR2 YNNKEL (reference sequence). The DNA for the CDR3 is TGTGCCAGCAGCAAAGGAGGGACAGGGAACTCACCCCTCCACTTT. This encodes CASSKGGTGNSPLHF.

This clone has a single count. J is TRBJ1-4 and V is TRBV30; D uncertain. V lost 3 bases, J lost 4 bases, and 3 bases lay in between. The germline V gene has CDR1 GTSNPN and CDR2 SVGIG (reference sequence). The CDR3 spans 11 residues. CDR3 sequence reads: CAWSGNEKLFF. The DNA for the CDR3 is TGTGCCTGGAGCGGTAATGAAAAACTGTTTTTT.

The chain employs TRBV7-9 and TRBJ1-5; TRBD1 might be the D (5 bases). Trimming took off 1 base at V and 7 bases at J, with 8 bases between the two ends. This CDR3 has 13 residues. Germline assignment: CDR1 SEHNR and CDR2 FQNEAQ (reference sequence). CDR3 residues: CASSLDTGQPQHF. CDR3 DNA sequence: TGTGCCAGCAGCTTAGATACAGGACAGCCCCAGCATTTT.

The gene calls are TRBV5-6 and TRBJ1-1; D is undetermined. The V end was cut by 4 bases, the J end by 0 bases, with 13 bases between. Per germline, CDR1 SGHDT and CDR2 YYEEEE. This CDR3 is built from 15 residues. CDR3 DNA: TGTGCCAGCAGCCCCCTTTTCGGCCTGAACACTGAAGCTTTCTTT. Translating it yields CASSPLFGLNTEAFF.

This chain connects TRBV7-2 to TRBJ2-1; D is undetermined. This CDR3 has 12 amino acids. Germline V gene data show CDR1 as SGHTA and CDR2 as FQGNSA. Trimming stripped 0 bases from V and 9 bases from J, with 6 bases between. The CDR3 loop is CASSLALGEQFF. In DNA form, the CDR3 reads TGTGCCAGCAGCTTAGCGCTAGGTGAGCAGTTCTTC.

This chain's CDR3 is CASSLDRANTEAFF. In DNA, the CDR3 is TGTGCCAGCTCACTGGACAGGGCGAACACTGAAGCTTTCTTT. The chain links TRBV18 to TRBJ1-1, with 8 bases lining up with TRBD1. The CDR3 spans 14 residues. The germline gives CDR1 KGHSH, CDR2 LQKENI. The junction had 2 bases not matched to a gene; V was cut back by 4 bases and J by 1 base.

The chain combines TRBV6-1 with TRBJ2-3; 8 nucleotides align to TRBD1. J was trimmed by 1 base and V by 3 bases; bases with no gene match: 3. Germline CDR1 reads MNHNS; CDR2 reads SASEGT. The CDR3 is 15 amino acids. The CDR3 region has the DNA TGTGCCAGCAGTGAGACGACAGGGGGCACAGATACGCAGTATTTT. Its protein is CASSETTGGTDTQYF.